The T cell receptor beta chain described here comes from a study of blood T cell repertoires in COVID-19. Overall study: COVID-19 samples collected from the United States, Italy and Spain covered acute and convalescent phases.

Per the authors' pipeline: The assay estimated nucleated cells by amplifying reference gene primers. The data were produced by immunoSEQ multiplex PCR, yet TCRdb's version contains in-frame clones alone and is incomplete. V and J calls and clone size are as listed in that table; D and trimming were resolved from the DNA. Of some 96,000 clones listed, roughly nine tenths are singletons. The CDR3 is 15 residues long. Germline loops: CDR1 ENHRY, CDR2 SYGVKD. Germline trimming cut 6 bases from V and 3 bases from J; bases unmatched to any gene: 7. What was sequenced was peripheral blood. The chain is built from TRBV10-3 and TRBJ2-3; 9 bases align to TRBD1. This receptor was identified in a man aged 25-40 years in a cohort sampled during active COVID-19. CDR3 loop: CAISTRTGATDTQYF. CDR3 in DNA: TGTGCCATCAGCACCAGGACAGGGGCGACAGATACGCAGTATTTT.